This T cell receptor (beta chain) was sequenced in a study of blood T cell repertoires in COVID-19. Data came from immunoSEQ multiplex PCR; TCRdb stores just in-frame clones and leaves some out. The repertoire consists of about 130,000 clones, with roughly 84% occurring once and the leading ten covering around 12%. Germline CDR1 is MNHEY and CDR2 is SVGAGI. V lost 5 bases and J lost 4; bases outside the gene matches: 8. There are 15 residues in the CDR3. The TCR comes from a woman aged 25-40 years who had recovered from COVID-19. V is TRBV6-5 and J is TRBJ2-1, with TRBD2 matching over 7 bases. Sequenced: peripheral blood. This chain's CDR3 is CASSPTGGGYNEQFF. The CDR3, as DNA: TGTGCCAGCAGTCCCACGGGGGGTGGATACAATGAGCAGTTCTTC.